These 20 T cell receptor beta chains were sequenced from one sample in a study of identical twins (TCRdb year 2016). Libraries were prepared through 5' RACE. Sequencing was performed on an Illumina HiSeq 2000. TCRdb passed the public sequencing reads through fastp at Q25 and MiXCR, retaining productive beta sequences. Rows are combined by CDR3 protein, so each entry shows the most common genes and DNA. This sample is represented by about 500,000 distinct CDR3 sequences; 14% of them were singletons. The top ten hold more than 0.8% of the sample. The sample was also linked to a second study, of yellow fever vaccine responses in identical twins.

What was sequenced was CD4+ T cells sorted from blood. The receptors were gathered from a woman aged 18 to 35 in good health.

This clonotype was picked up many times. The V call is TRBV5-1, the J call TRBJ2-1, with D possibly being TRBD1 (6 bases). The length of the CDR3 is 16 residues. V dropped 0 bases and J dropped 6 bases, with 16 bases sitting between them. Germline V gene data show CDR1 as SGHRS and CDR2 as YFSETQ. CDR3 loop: CASSLASTGLINEQFF. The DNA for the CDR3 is TGCGCCAGCAGCTTGGCCTCGACAGGCCTAATCAATGAGCAGTTCTTC. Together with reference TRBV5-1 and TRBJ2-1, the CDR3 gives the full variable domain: KAGVTQTPRYLIKTRGQQVTLSCSPISGHRSVSWYQQTPGQGLQFLFEYFSETQRNKGNFPGRFSGRQFSNSRSEMNVSTLELGDSALYLCASSLASTGLINEQFFGPGTRLTVL.

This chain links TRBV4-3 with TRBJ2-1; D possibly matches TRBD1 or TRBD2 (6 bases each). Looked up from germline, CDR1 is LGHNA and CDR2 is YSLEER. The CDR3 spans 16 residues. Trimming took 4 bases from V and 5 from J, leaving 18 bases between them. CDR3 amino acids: CASSPLNFGGNNEQFF. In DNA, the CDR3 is TGCGCCAGCAGCCCTTTAAACTTCGGGGGCAACAATGAGCAGTTCTTC.

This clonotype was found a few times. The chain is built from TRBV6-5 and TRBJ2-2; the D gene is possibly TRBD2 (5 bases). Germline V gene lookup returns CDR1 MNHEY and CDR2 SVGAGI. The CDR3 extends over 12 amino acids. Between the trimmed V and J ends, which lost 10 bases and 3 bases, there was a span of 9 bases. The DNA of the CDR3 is TGTGCCACCAGCGGTTACACCGGGGAGCTGTTTTTT. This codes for CATSGYTGELFF.

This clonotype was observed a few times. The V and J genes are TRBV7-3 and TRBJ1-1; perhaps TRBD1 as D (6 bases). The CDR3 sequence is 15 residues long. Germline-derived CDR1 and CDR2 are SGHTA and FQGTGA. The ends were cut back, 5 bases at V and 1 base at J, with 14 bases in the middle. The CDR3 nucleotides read TGTGCCAGCAGCGTACAGGGTCTTGGGAACACTGAAGCTTTCTTT. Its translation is CASSVQGLGNTEAFF.

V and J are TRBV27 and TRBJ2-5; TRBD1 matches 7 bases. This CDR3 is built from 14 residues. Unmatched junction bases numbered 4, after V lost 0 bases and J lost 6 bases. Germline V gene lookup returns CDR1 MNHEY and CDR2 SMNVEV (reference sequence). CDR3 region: CASSLSGGGKTQYF. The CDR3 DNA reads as TGTGCCAGCAGTTTATCAGGGGGCGGCAAGACCCAGTACTTC.

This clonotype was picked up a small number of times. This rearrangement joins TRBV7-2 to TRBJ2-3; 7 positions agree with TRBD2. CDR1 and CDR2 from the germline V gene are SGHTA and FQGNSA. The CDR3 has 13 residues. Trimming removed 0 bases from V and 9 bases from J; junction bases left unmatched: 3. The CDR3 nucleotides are TGTGCCAGCAGCTTAGCGGCGGGAGTGACGCAGTATTTT. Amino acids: CASSLAAGVTQYF.

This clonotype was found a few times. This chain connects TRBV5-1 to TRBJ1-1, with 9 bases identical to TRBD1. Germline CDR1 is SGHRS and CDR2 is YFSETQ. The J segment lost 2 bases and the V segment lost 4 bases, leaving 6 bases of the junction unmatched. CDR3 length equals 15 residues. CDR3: CASSLLQGANTEAFF. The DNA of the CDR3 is TGCGCCAGCAGCCTCCTACAGGGGGCAAACACTGAAGCTTTCTTT.

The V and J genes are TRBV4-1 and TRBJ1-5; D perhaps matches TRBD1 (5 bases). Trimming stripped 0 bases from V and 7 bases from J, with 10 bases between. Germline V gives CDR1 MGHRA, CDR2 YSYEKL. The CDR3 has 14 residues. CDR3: CASSQDRVGQPQHF. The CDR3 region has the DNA TGCGCCAGCAGCCAAGACAGGGTCGGGCAGCCCCAGCATTTT.

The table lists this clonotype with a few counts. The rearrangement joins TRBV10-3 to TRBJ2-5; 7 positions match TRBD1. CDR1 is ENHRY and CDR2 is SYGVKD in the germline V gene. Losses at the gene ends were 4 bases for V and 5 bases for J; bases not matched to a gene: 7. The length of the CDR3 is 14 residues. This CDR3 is CAISGTGDRETQYF. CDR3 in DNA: TGTGCCATCAGTGGGACAGGCGACCGGGAGACCCAGTACTTC.

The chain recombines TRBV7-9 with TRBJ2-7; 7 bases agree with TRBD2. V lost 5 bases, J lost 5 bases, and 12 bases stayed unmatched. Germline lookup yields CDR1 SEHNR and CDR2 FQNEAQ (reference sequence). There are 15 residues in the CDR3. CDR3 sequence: CASSPGRGLLDEQYF. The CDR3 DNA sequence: TGTGCCAGCAGCCCAGGGAGGGGCCTCCTGGACGAGCAGTACTTC.

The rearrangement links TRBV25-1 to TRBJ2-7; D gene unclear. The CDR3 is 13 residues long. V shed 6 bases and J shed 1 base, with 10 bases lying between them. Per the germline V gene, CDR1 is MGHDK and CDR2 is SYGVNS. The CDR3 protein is CASRNGLSYEQYF. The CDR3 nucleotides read TGTGCCAGCAGGAATGGGCTTTCCTACGAGCAGTACTTC.

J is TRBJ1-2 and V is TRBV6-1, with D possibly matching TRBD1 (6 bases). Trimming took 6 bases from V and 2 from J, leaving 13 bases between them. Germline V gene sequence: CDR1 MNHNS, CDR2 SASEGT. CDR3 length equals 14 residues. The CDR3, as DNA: TGTGCCAGCAGACCTACCGGGACAAACTATGGCTACACCTTC. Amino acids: CASRPTGTNYGYTF.

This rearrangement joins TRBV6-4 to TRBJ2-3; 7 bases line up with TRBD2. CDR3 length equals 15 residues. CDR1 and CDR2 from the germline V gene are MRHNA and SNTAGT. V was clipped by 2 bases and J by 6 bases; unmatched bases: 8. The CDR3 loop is CASSDLAVPGDTQYF. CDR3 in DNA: TGTGCCAGCAGTGACCTAGCGGTTCCCGGGGATACGCAGTATTTT.

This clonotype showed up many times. Here the CDR3 reads CSVESGAETQYF. The CDR3 DNA is TGCAGCGTTGAATCGGGGGCGGAGACCCAGTACTTC. The V call is TRBV29-1, the J call TRBJ2-5; the D call may be TRBD1 or TRBD2 (6 bases each). The germline V and J ends were trimmed by 2 bases and 5 bases, with 9 bases remaining between them. CDR1 is SQVTM, CDR2 ANQGSEA, per germline. There are 12 residues in the CDR3.

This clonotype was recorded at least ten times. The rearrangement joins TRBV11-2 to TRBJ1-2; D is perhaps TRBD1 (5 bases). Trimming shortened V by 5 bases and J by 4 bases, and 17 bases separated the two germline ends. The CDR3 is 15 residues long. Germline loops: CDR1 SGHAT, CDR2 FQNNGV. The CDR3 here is CASSPRFKGIYGYTF. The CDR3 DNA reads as TGTGCCAGCAGCCCCAGATTTAAGGGGATCTATGGCTACACCTTC.

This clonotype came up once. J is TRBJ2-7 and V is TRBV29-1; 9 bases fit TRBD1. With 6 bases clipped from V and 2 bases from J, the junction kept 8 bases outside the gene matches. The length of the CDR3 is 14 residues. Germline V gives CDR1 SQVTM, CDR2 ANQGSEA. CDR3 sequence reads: CSVADRGWTYEQYF. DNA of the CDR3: TGCAGCGTCGCGGACAGGGGTTGGACCTACGAGCAGTACTTC.

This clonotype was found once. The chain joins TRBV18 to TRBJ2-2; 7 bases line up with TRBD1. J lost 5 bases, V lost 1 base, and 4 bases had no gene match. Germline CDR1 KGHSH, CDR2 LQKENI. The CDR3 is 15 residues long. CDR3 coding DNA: TGTGCCAGCTCACCACTGGCACAGGGGACCGGGGAGCTGTTTTTT. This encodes CASSPLAQGTGELFF.

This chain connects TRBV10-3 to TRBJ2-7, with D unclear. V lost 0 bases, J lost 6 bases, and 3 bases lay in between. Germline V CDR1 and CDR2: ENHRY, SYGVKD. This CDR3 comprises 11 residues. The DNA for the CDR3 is TGTGCCATCAGTGAGTCTTCCGAGCAGTACTTC. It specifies CAISESSEQYF.

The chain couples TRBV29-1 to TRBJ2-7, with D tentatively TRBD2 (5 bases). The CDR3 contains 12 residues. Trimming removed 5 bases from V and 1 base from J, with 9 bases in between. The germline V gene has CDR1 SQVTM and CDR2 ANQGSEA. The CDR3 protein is CSVLRGSYEQYF. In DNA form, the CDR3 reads TGCAGCGTTCTCCGGGGATCCTACGAGCAGTACTTC.

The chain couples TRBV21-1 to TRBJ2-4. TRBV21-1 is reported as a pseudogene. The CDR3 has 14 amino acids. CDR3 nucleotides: TGTGCCAGCAGCAAACCTGTAGCCAAAAACATTCAGTACTTC. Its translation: CASSKPVAKNIQYF.